A selection of T cell receptor beta chains follows, all from one sample in a study of T cell repertoires in ileal Crohn's disease. The method was immunoSEQ multiplex PCR; TCRdb's version includes in-frame clones alone and lacks a portion of them. In the table there are about 62,000 clones, 70% to 90% of which are singletons. The sample comprised ileal tissue. All receptors derive from an adult with Crohn's disease. Both conserved end residues are part of each CDR3. The order of the fields is CDR3 protein, CDR3 DNA, J gene, clone size, D gene, V gene. D genes are given only for firm matches. A clone size is listed for some rows: how often the clone was seen (once, few, many), or a class if it is expanded.

CDR3: CASSLPTGLNYGYTF
DNA: TGTGCCAGCAGTTTACCGACAGGTCTCAACTATGGCTACACCTTC
J: TRBJ1-2
size: -
D: -
V: TRBV28

CDR3: CASSLSGTGSHEQYF
DNA: TGTGCCAGCAGCTTAAGCGGGACAGGGTCCCACGAGCAGTACTTC
J: TRBJ2-7
size: -
D: TRBD1
V: TRBV13

CDR3: CASSLGGTQETQYF
DNA: TGTGCCAGCAGCTTAGGTGGCACCCAAGAGACCCAGTACTTC
J: TRBJ2-5
size: -
D: -
V: TRBV11-2

CDR3: CASRPGVLSWEQFF
DNA: TGTGCCAGCAGGCCGGGGGTACTTTCCTGGGAGCAGTTCTTC
J: TRBJ2-1
size: -
D: -
V: TRBV11-3

CDR3: CASSPDSHTEAFF
DNA: TGTGCCAGCAGCCCGGACAGCCACACTGAAGCTTTCTTT
J: TRBJ1-1
size: -
D: -
V: TRBV9

CDR3: CASSLGGQRSYNEQFF
DNA: TGTGCCAGCAGCTTAGGAGGACAGCGGTCCTACAATGAGCAGTTCTTC
J: TRBJ2-1
size: -
D: -
V: TRBV5-4

CDR3: CASSYFGTGDHQPQHF
DNA: TGTGCCAGCAGTTACTTCGGGACAGGGGATCATCAGCCCCAGCATTTT
J: TRBJ1-5
size: -
D: TRBD1
V: TRBV6-6

CDR3: CASSQATGVNSPLHF
DNA: TGTGCCAGCAGCCAAGCTACGGGGGTAAATTCACCCCTCCACTTT
J: TRBJ1-6
size: -
D: -
V: TRBV4-2

CDR3: CASSPEPGGQYGYTF
DNA: TGTGCCAGCAGCCCTGAGCCAGGGGGGCAGTATGGCTACACCTTC
J: TRBJ1-2
size: once
D: TRBD1
V: TRBV5-6

CDR3: CATQRGSNTEAFF
DNA: TGTGCCACCCAACGGGGGTCGAACACTGAAGCTTTCTTT
J: TRBJ1-1
size: -
D: -
V: TRBV30

CDR3: CASSLYPGGPEYF
DNA: TGTGCCAGCAGCTTATATCCGGGAGGGCCGGAGTACTTC
J: TRBJ2-7
size: -
D: TRBD2
V: TRBV7-2

CDR3: CAWSPYQETQYF
DNA: TGTGCCTGGAGTCCCTACCAAGAGACCCAGTACTTC
J: TRBJ2-5
size: -
D: -
V: TRBV30

CDR3: CASTLTPQALYGYTF
DNA: TGTGCCAGCACCCTTACACCCCAGGCCTTATATGGCTACACCTTC
J: TRBJ1-2
size: few
D: -
V: TRBV6-4

CDR3: CASRSRDRDSPLHF
DNA: TGTGCCAGCAGGAGTCGGGACAGGGATTCACCCCTCCACTTT
J: TRBJ1-6
size: -
D: TRBD1
V: TRBV6-5

CDR3: CASSLKGSDQPQHF
DNA: TGTGCCAGCAGCTTGAAAGGGAGCGATCAGCCCCAGCATTTT
J: TRBJ1-5
size: -
D: -
V: TRBV7-9

CDR3: CASSPGFSYEQYF
DNA: TGTGCCAGCAGCCCGGGGTTTTCCTACGAGCAGTACTTC
J: TRBJ2-7
size: -
D: -
V: TRBV11-3

CDR3: CASRTDNSPLHF
DNA: TGTGCCAGCAGGACAGATAATTCACCCCTCCACTTT
J: TRBJ1-6
size: -
D: -
V: TRBV5-4

CDR3: CASSFVLQPQHF
DNA: TGTGCCAGCAGTTTCGTACTTCAGCCCCAGCATTTT
J: TRBJ1-5
size: -
D: -
V: TRBV28

CDR3: CASSRTRTVRQDEQFF
DNA: TGTGCCAGCAGCCGGACCCGGACAGTTCGGCAGGATGAGCAGTTCTTC
J: TRBJ2-1
size: -
D: -
V: TRBV6-6

CDR3: CASTATGYEQYF
DNA: TGTGCCAGTACCGCGACAGGCTACGAGCAGTACTTC
J: TRBJ2-7
size: -
D: -
V: TRBV19

CDR3: CASSLGTGFYEQYF
DNA: TGTGCCAGCAGTTTAGGGACAGGATTTTACGAGCAGTACTTC
J: TRBJ2-7
size: -
D: TRBD1
V: TRBV27

CDR3: CATSRAEARGYTF
DNA: TGTGCCACCAGCAGAGCAGAGGCGAGGGGCTACACCTTC
J: TRBJ1-2
size: few
D: -
V: TRBV15

CDR3: CASSGTGGSDEQFF
DNA: TGTGCCAGCAGCGGGACAGGGGGTAGCGATGAGCAGTTCTTC
J: TRBJ2-1
size: -
D: TRBD1
V: TRBV4-2

CDR3: CASSSDSHEQYF
DNA: TGTGCCAGCAGTTCCGACAGTCACGAGCAGTACTTC
J: TRBJ2-7
size: -
D: -
V: TRBV6-6

CDR3: CAISTGTGWHEQFF
DNA: TGTGCCATCAGTACCGGGACAGGGTGGCATGAGCAGTTCTTC
J: TRBJ2-1
size: once
D: TRBD1
V: TRBV10-3

CDR3: CAWSRDRGFSGTF
DNA: TGTGCCTGGAGTAGAGACAGGGGTTTTTCTGGGACCTTC
J: TRBJ1-2
size: -
D: TRBD1
V: TRBV30

CDR3: CASSIRTGAYGYTF
DNA: TGTGCCAGTAGTATCAGGACAGGGGCCTATGGCTACACCTTC
J: TRBJ1-2
size: -
D: TRBD1
V: TRBV19

CDR3: CASSPKATGGYTF
DNA: TGCGCCAGCAGTCCTAAAGCGACCGGGGGCTACACCTTC
J: TRBJ1-2
size: -
D: -
V: TRBV10-1

CDR3: CASSPIGARGTEAFF
DNA: TGTGCCAGCAGCCCAATAGGGGCGAGGGGGACTGAAGCTTTCTTT
J: TRBJ1-1
size: -
D: -
V: TRBV27

CDR3: CASSEPRGGVTEAFF
DNA: TGTGCCAGCAGCGAACCGAGGGGGGGCGTCACTGAAGCTTTCTTT
J: TRBJ1-1
size: -
D: -
V: TRBV2

CDR3: CASRQRGTGDTEAFF
DNA: TGTGCCAGTAGACAACGCGGGACAGGCGACACTGAAGCTTTCTTT
J: TRBJ1-1
size: -
D: TRBD1
V: TRBV19

CDR3: CATSRTPEGEKLFF
DNA: TGTGCCACCTCCCGCACACCTGAGGGTGAAAAACTGTTTTTT
J: TRBJ1-4
size: -
D: -
V: TRBV7-8

CDR3: CASRRQGDTGELFF
DNA: TGTGCCAGCAGGAGACAGGGGGACACCGGGGAGCTGTTTTTT
J: TRBJ2-2
size: -
D: TRBD1
V: TRBV7-3